Included here is one T cell receptor (beta chain) sequence, with context. No antigen is known for it. V shed 3 bases and J shed 3 bases, with 17 bases lying between them. CDR1 is MGHRA and CDR2 is YSYEKL in the germline V gene. This CDR3 is 17 amino acids long. The sample belongs to a study of siplizumab effects on memory and regulatory T cells. Here immunoSEQ multiplex PCR was the method, and the copy in TCRdb shows in-frame clones only, minus some. In the table there are about 120,000 clones, around 94% of which are singletons. Findings and caveats of the study: Naive T cells appeared more varied than memory cells and looked like key alloresponse contributors. Siplizumab led to significantly less abundant alloreactive sequences that could be traced back to unstimulated CD4+ memory cells. Versus under 35% in controls, the mappable alloreactive CD4+ clones averaged roughly 68% Treg-derived with siplizumab. There were only a minor fraction of alloreactive clones that mapped to unstimulated subsets.

This TCR was recovered from a human donor in good health. The chain is built from TRBV4-1 and TRBJ2-2; D is perhaps TRBD2 (5 bases). The sequenced sample was non-Treg CD4+ T cells sorted from blood. The CDR3 loop reads CASSQWVLRADTGELFF. The CDR3 region has the DNA TGCGCCAGCAGCCAGTGGGTTTTGAGGGCGGACACCGGGGAGCTGTTTTTT.